A single sample gave rise to the 13 T cell receptor beta chains below, sequenced in a study of beta chain features in type 1 diabetes. The sequenced template was cDNA made from the entire isolated RNA. Sequencing used immunoSEQ multiplex PCR; TCRdb keeps in-frame clones, though not all of them. In the table there are some 300,000 clones, about 8.5% of which are singletons. The sample comprised central memory CD4+ T cells from blood. These receptors were obtained from a woman under 30 in good health.

This clone was counted between two and nine times. The chain employs TRBV6-5 and TRBJ2-6; TRBD1 matches at 7 bases. V dropped 7 bases and J dropped 3; count of bases not matched to a gene: 3. Germline lookup yields CDR1 MNHEY and CDR2 SVGAGI. The CDR3 covers 14 residues. The CDR3 DNA follows: TGTGCCAGCAAACGGGACAGTGGGGCCAACGTCCTGACTTTC. It encodes CASKRDSGANVLTF.

J is TRBJ2-6 and V is TRBV18; TRBD1 matches 10 bases. The J segment lost 1 base and the V segment lost 2 bases, leaving 11 bases of the junction unmatched. Germline V lookup: CDR1 KGHSH, CDR2 LQKENI. CDR3 size: 20 residues. As DNA, the CDR3 is TGTGCCAGCTCACCATCCCTATTTGGGACAGGGGATTCTGGGGCCAACGTCCTGACTTTC. This codes for CASSPSLFGTGDSGANVLTF.

V and J are TRBV14 and TRBJ2-1, with 8 nucleotides matching TRBD1. The CDR3 is 17 residues long. The germline V gene encodes CDR1 SGHDN and CDR2 FVKESK. J lost 4 bases, V lost 3 bases, and 11 bases had no gene match. The CDR3 reads CASSHLGETGAYNEQFF. The DNA for the CDR3 is TGTGCCAGCAGCCACCTCGGGGAGACAGGGGCTTACAATGAGCAGTTCTTC. Complete variable domain (other parts from reference TRBV14 and TRBJ2-1): EAGVTQFPSHSVIEKGQTVTLRCDPISGHDNLYWYRRVMGKEIKFLLHFVKESKQDESGMPNNRFLAERTGGTYSTLKVQPAELEDSGVYFCASSHLGETGAYNEQFFGPGTRLTVL.

This clone was observed a handful of times. The chain is built from TRBV29-1 and TRBJ2-7, with 10 bases fitting TRBD1. Trimming at V came to 7 bases and at J to 2 bases, leaving 8 bases not matched to a gene. Germline V gene lookup returns CDR1 SQVTM and CDR2 ANQGSEA. The CDR3 is 14 amino acids. As DNA, the CDR3 is TGCAGCGCCGTGACAGGGGGCGAGCCCTACGAGCAGTACTTC. Amino acid sequence: CSAVTGGEPYEQYF.

The chain employs TRBV6-5 and TRBJ1-1; TRBD1 might be the D (5 bases). V gave up 9 bases and J gave up 4 bases, with 9 bases separating them. CDR1 and CDR2 (germline): MNHEY, SVGAGI. CDR3 length equals 11 residues. CDR3 amino acids: CASQGLTEAFF. CDR3 in DNA: TGTGCCAGTCAGGGACTCACTGAAGCTTTCTTT.

The V gene is TRBV6-1, the J gene TRBJ1-6; TRBD1 agrees at 11 bases. The CDR3 totals 15 residues. V lost 5 bases and J lost 10; bases outside the gene matches: 7. The germline V gene has CDR1 MNHNS and CDR2 SASEGT. The CDR3 DNA reads as TGTGCCAGCAGTCCCCGGGGACAGGGGGAATCACCCCTCCACTTT. Encoded protein: CASSPRGQGESPLHF.

This clone was counted between two and nine times. The rearrangement joins TRBV2 to TRBJ1-2; D remains ambiguous. In germline, CDR1 is SNHLY, CDR2 FYNNEI. V dropped 6 bases and J dropped 5 bases, with 7 bases sitting between them. The CDR3 consists of 11 residues. CDR3 nucleotide sequence: TGTGCCAGCAGCACTGATTATGGCTACACCTTC. It specifies CASSTDYGYTF.

The table lists this clone with a few counts. The chain joins TRBV7-9 to TRBJ1-2; D may be TRBD1 (5 bases). This CDR3 has 14 amino acids. V lost 5 bases to trimming and J lost 8 bases, with 18 bases between them. CDR1 and CDR2 from the germline V gene are SEHNR and FQNEAQ (reference sequence). This chain's CDR3 is CASSPRGTAGGYTF. As DNA, the CDR3 is TGTGCCAGCAGCCCGCGGGGGACGGCAGGAGGCTACACCTTC. The whole variable domain, remainder taken from reference TRBV7-9 and TRBJ1-2, is DTGVSQNPRHKITKRGQNVTFRCDPISEHNRLYWYRQTLGQGPEFLTYFQNEAQLEKSRLLSDRFSAERPKGSFSTLEIQRTEQGDSAMYLCASSPRGTAGGYTFGSGTRLTVV.

The chain recombines TRBV21-1 with TRBJ2-7; the D call in the table, TRBD1, was not verified against the DNA. TRBV21-1 is deemed a pseudogene. The CDR3 length is 14 residues. The CDR3 bases are TGTGCCAGCAGCTGTGACAGGAGAACCTACGAGCAGTACTTC. It codes for CASSCDRRTYEQYF.

This clone was seen a handful of times. The chain recombines TRBV30 with TRBJ2-7, with TRBD1 as a possible D gene (6 bases). CDR3 length equals 11 residues. V was shortened by 1 base and J by 7 bases, with 8 bases between the two germline ends. Germline-derived CDR1 and CDR2 are GTSNPN and SVGIG (reference sequence). The CDR3 coding sequence is TGTGCCTGGAGTGCCCAGGGGGAGCAGTACTTC. This gives the protein CAWSAQGEQYF.

Note on this clone: Other DNA sequences in this sample translate to the same CDR3. V and J are TRBV28 and TRBJ1-1; D is unclear. Per germline, CDR1 MDHEN and CDR2 SYDVKM. The CDR3 has 11 residues. V lost 2 bases and J lost 8, with 6 bases in between. The CDR3 is CASSLRREAFF. The CDR3 DNA sequence: TGTGCCAGCAGTTTACGGAGAGAAGCTTTCTTT.

This chain uses TRBV25-1 with TRBJ2-5, with D tentatively TRBD1 (6 bases). Germline V gene sequence: CDR1 MGHDK, CDR2 SYGVNS. The CDR3 loop spans 15 amino acids. V was clipped by 4 bases and J by 2 bases, with 14 bases between them. The CDR3 bases are TGTGCCAGCAGTGCCAGGGGACGGAGACAAGAGACCCAGTACTTC. Translating gives CASSARGRRQETQYF.

J is TRBJ2-5 and V is TRBV28, with 8 bases aligning to TRBD1. From germline, CDR1 is MDHEN and CDR2 SYDVKM. This CDR3 spans 14 amino acids. Germline trimming cut 8 bases from V and 1 base from J; bases unmatched to any gene: 6. CDR3 sequence (DNA): TGTGCCAGCGTCCGCGACAGGGGCCAAGAGACCCAGTACTTC. Residues: CASVRDRGQETQYF. The complete variable domain, with remaining parts taken from reference TRBV28 and TRBJ2-5, reads DVKVTQSSRYLVKRTGEKVFLECVQDMDHENMFWYRQDPGLGLRLIYFSYDVKMKEKGDIPEGYSVSREKKERFSLILESASTNQTSMYLCASVRDRGQETQYFGPGTRLLVL.